One sample yielded the 28 T cell receptor beta chains listed below, sequenced in a study of identical twins. MiXCR was run by TCRdb on the 5' RACE reads, yielding one entry per CDR3 protein. The sample lists more than 400,000 distinct CDR3 sequences; approximately 16% were seen once. This sample also belongs to another study, concerning yellow fever vaccine responses in identical twins.

The sample consisted of CD4+ T cells sorted from blood. These receptors all come from a woman aged 18-30 years in good health.

V and J are TRBV10-3 and TRBJ1-1; D not resolved. Germline-derived CDR1 and CDR2 are ENHRY and SYGVKD. This CDR3 contains 12 residues. Trimming left V 4 bases short and J 1 base short, with 4 bases between. The CDR3 DNA sequence: TGTGCCATCAGTGCTAAGAACACTGAAGCTTTCTTT. Translating gives CAISAKNTEAFF.

This clonotype was found a few times. The chain carries TRBV5-1 and TRBJ1-2; 10 positions agree with TRBD1. This CDR3 spans 14 amino acids. CDR1 is SGHRS and CDR2 is YFSETQ in the germline V gene. V shed 4 bases and J 7 bases; nucleotides not matched to a gene: 7. The CDR3 reads CASSRGTGAGGYTF. DNA of the CDR3: TGCGCCAGCAGCCGCGGGACAGGGGCTGGTGGCTACACCTTC.

V gene TRBV5-1 combines with J gene TRBJ2-3; D perhaps matches TRBD1 (6 bases). V shed 4 bases and J shed 4 bases, with 22 bases lying between them. This CDR3 has 17 residues. Germline CDR1 reads SGHRS; CDR2 reads YFSETQ. CDR3 amino acids: CASSQNDRTLIADTQYF. The CDR3 DNA is TGCGCCAGCAGCCAGAACGACAGGACTTTAATCGCAGATACGCAGTATTTT.

The rearrangement uses TRBV11-2 and TRBJ2-4; D is perhaps TRBD1 (6 bases). This CDR3 has 19 amino acids. Germline V CDR1 and CDR2: SGHAT, FQNNGV. Trimming stripped 4 bases from V and 0 bases from J, with 22 bases between. CDR3 bases: TGTGCCAGCAGCTCAACCTCACCCCAGGGGTCCCTAGCCAAAAACATTCAGTACTTC. Amino acids: CASSSTSPQGSLAKNIQYF.

This clonotype has only a few counts. The J gene is TRBJ2-6, the V gene TRBV5-1, with TRBD1 matching 10 bases. Germline lookup yields CDR1 SGHRS and CDR2 YFSETQ. The CDR3 runs to 18 residues. V lost 3 bases, J lost 0 bases, and 6 bases stayed unmatched. CDR3 loop: CASSSGQGPGSGANVLTF. In DNA, the CDR3 is TGCGCCAGCAGCTCGGGACAGGGGCCCGGCTCTGGGGCCAACGTCCTGACTTTC.

This clonotype was counted only a few times. CDR3 protein: CASSEDRESETQYF. In DNA, the CDR3 is TGTGCCAGCAGTGAAGATCGGGAGTCAGAGACCCAGTACTTC. This chain joins TRBV25-1 and TRBJ2-5, with D possibly TRBD2 on 6 matching bases. The CDR3 has 14 residues. Germline CDR1 and CDR2: MGHDK and SYGVNS. The ends were cut back, 2 bases at V and 4 bases at J, with 11 bases in the middle. The entire variable domain, with the rest obtained from reference TRBV25-1 and TRBJ2-5, is as follows: EADIYQTPRYLVIGTGKKITLECSQTMGHDKMYWYQQDPGMELHLIHYSYGVNSTEKGDLSSESTVSRIRTEHFPLTLESARPSHTSQYLCASSEDRESETQYFGPGTRLLVL.

This clonotype was detected ten times or more. J is TRBJ2-6 and V is TRBV12-3 or TRBV12-4; no clear D gene. The germline V and J ends were trimmed by 5 bases and 0 bases, with 5 bases remaining between them. This CDR3 has 14 residues. The CDR3 region is CASSQNSGANVLTF. DNA for the CDR3: TGTGCCAGCAGTCAGAACTCTGGGGCCAACGTCCTGACTTTC.

This clonotype was seen more than once but under ten times. The chain has TRBV14 and TRBJ2-1; no clear D gene. The V end lost 0 bases, the J end lost 2 bases, and 5 bases lay between the germline ends. The CDR3 contains 14 residues. Germline V gives CDR1 SGHDN, CDR2 FVKESK. CDR3 sequence reads: CASSQELTYNEQFF. The CDR3 coding sequence is TGTGCCAGCAGCCAAGAACTAACCTACAATGAGCAGTTCTTC. Based on the CDR3 plus reference TRBV14 and TRBJ2-1, the full variable domain is EAGVTQFPSHSVIEKGQTVTLRCDPISGHDNLYWYRRVMGKEIKFLLHFVKESKQDESGMPNNRFLAERTGGTYSTLKVQPAELEDSGVYFCASSQELTYNEQFFGPGTRLTVL.

The table lists this clonotype with a few counts. This chain connects TRBV12-3 or TRBV12-4 to TRBJ2-4, with TRBD2 matching 9 bases. This CDR3 comprises 15 residues. Germline trimming cut 3 bases from V and 6 bases from J; bases unmatched to any gene: 6. The CDR3 DNA reads TGTGCCAGCAGTTTGGGACTAGCTCAGGCAAACATTCAGTACTTC. This translates into CASSLGLAQANIQYF.

The chain uses TRBV6-5 and TRBJ2-7; TRBD1 matches at 7 bases. Germline V gives CDR1 MNHEY, CDR2 SVGAGI. The length of the CDR3 is 15 residues. V trimming: 2 bases; J trimming: 4 bases; junction bases outside the gene matches: 8. CDR3 nucleotides: TGTGCCAGCAGTTACAACCCGGGACAGACTTACGAGCAGTACGTC. Its translation is CASSYNPGQTYEQYV.

V gene TRBV3-1 combines with J gene TRBJ2-7; no clear D. The V end was cut by 3 bases, the J end by 0 bases, with 9 bases between. Germline loops: CDR1 LGHDT, CDR2 YNNKEL (reference sequence). The CDR3 covers 14 residues. In DNA form, the CDR3 reads TGTGCCAGCAGCCAGAGTTCGGGCTCCTACGAGCAGTACTTC. Its protein is CASSQSSGSYEQYF.

V and J are TRBV12-3 or TRBV12-4 and TRBJ1-2, with a possible D match to TRBD1 (5 bases). Trimming removed 5 bases at V and 2 bases at J, with 18 bases between. The CDR3 is 16 amino acids. CDR3 coding DNA: TGTGCCAGCAGTGAGCGGGACCGCGTCGGAAACTATGGCTACACCTTC. The encoded protein is CASSERDRVGNYGYTF.

There are a few counts of this clonotype. The gene calls are TRBV29-1 and TRBJ1-1; 7 bases match TRBD1. This CDR3 comprises 13 residues. The germline CDR1 and CDR2 sequences are SQVTM and ANQGSEA. V was clipped by 6 bases and J by 4 bases; unmatched bases: 8. DNA of the CDR3: TGCAGCGTAGGGGGGACAGTAATCACTGAAGCTTTCTTT. Its translation is CSVGGTVITEAFF. Looking up the rest from reference TRBV29-1 and TRBJ1-1 gives the full variable domain: SAVISQKPSRDICQRGTSLTIQCQVDSQVTMMFWYRQQPGQSLTLIATANQGSEATYESGFVIDKFPISRPNLTFSTLTVSNMSPEDSSIYLCSVGGTVITEAFFGQGTRLTVV.

At least ten counts were recorded for this clonotype. The gene calls are TRBV10-3 and TRBJ1-1; 7 bases agree with TRBD1. With V trimmed by 10 bases and J by 0 bases, 5 bases remained unmatched. This CDR3 is built from 13 residues. The germline V gene encodes CDR1 ENHRY and CDR2 SYGVKD. This chain's CDR3 is CAKRQGLNTEAFF. Here the CDR3 DNA reads TGTGCCAAGAGACAGGGCCTGAACACTGAAGCTTTCTTT.

This clonotype was seen a few times. This chain joins TRBV2 and TRBJ1-1; a possible D gene is TRBD1 (6 bases). V lost 9 bases, J lost 0 bases, and 14 bases lay in between. The V gene's germline CDR1 is SNHLY and CDR2 FYNNEI. CDR3 size: 14 residues. The DNA for the CDR3 is TGTGCCAGAGGGGGGCCGGGAATGAACACTGAAGCTTTCTTT. Amino acid sequence: CARGGPGMNTEAFF.

The chain joins TRBV7-9 to TRBJ2-3; 8 bases map to TRBD1. From germline, CDR1 is SEHNR and CDR2 FQNEAQ (reference sequence). The CDR3 is 14 residues long. J lost 4 bases, V lost 3 bases, and 3 bases had no gene match. CDR3 sequence reads: CASSFQGASDTQYF. The DNA for the CDR3 is TGTGCCAGCAGCTTCCAGGGGGCGTCAGATACGCAGTATTTT.

The sample holds a few counts of this clonotype. The V and J genes are TRBV25-1 and TRBJ2-2; 8 bases are shared with TRBD1. The CDR3 has 14 residues. V trimming: 3 bases; J trimming: 7 bases; junction bases outside the gene matches: 4. Looked up from germline, CDR1 is MGHDK and CDR2 is SYGVNS. CDR3 amino acids: CASSDQGAGGELFF. The CDR3 DNA reads as TGTGCCAGCAGTGATCAGGGGGCGGGCGGGGAGCTGTTTTTT. The whole variable domain, filled in from reference TRBV25-1 and TRBJ2-2, reads EADIYQTPRYLVIGTGKKITLECSQTMGHDKMYWYQQDPGMELHLIHYSYGVNSTEKGDLSSESTVSRIRTEHFPLTLESARPSHTSQYLCASSDQGAGGELFFGEGSRLTVL.

This clonotype was seen at least ten times. The rearrangement links TRBV3-1 to TRBJ2-3, with TRBD2 matching 8 bases. The V segment lost 4 bases and the J segment 5 bases; nucleotides outside the gene matches: 14. Germline CDR1 LGHDT, CDR2 YNNKEL (reference sequence). The CDR3 contains 17 residues. The CDR3 bases are TGTGCCAGCAGCCTTCCGGGACTAGGGCCCGTCGGAGATACGCAGTATTTT. It encodes CASSLPGLGPVGDTQYF.

This clonotype has just a few counts. The chain combines TRBV9 with TRBJ2-3; TRBD2 agrees at 12 bases. V was clipped by 6 bases and J by 5 bases; unmatched bases: 7. Looked up from germline, CDR1 is SGDLS and CDR2 is YYNGEE. This CDR3 is 15 amino acids long. CDR3 nucleotide sequence: TGTGCCAGCACCCCTAGCGGGGGGGCTGGAGATACGCAGTATTTT. This encodes CASTPSGGAGDTQYF.

This clonotype has more than one count but fewer than ten. The genes are TRBV13 and TRBJ2-7, with 9 positions matching TRBD1. J lost 3 bases, V lost 5 bases, and 11 bases had no gene match. The CDR3 totals 16 residues. Germline assignment: CDR1 PRHDT and CDR2 FYEKMQ (reference sequence). CDR3 DNA: TGTGCCAGCAGCCTACTAACCGGGACAGGGTTCTACGAGCAGTACTTC. It is translated as CASSLLTGTGFYEQYF.

The chain couples TRBV20-1 to TRBJ2-3, with 13 bases lining up with TRBD2. The CDR3 is 14 amino acids. The V and J ends lost 3 bases and 4 bases, in that order; junction bases with no gene match: 1. From germline, CDR1 is DFQATT and CDR2 SNEGSKA (reference sequence). The DNA for the CDR3 is TGCAGTGCTAGCGGACTAGCGGGGGCAGATACGCAGTATTTT. It encodes CSASGLAGADTQYF.

This clonotype was counted many times. A junction end diverges from the germline sequence, so it may reflect a read error. The gene calls are TRBV7-2 and TRBJ2-1; weak D call: TRBD2 (5 bases). The CDR3 contains 14 residues. Germline CDR1 SGHTA, CDR2 FQGNSA. The CDR3 DNA is TGTGCCAGCAGCCTAGCAGGTCGCGGTTATGAGCAGTTCTTC. Amino acids: CASSLAGRGYEQFF.

This sequence joins TRBV20-1 and TRBJ1-2, with D tentatively TRBD1 (5 bases). The CDR3 consists of 15 residues. Germline values: CDR1 DFQATT, CDR2 SNEGSKA (reference sequence). The V and J ends lost 3 bases and 4 bases respectively, with 18 bases between them. CDR3 sequence: CSASPPVGQGYGYTF. CDR3 coding DNA: TGCAGTGCTAGCCCCCCCGTGGGGCAAGGCTATGGCTACACCTTC.

As DNA, the CDR3 is TGTGCCAGCAGTGAATTAGGGACAGGGAACACCGGGGAGCTGTTTTTT. Encoded protein: CASSELGTGNTGELFF. This chain connects TRBV25-1 to TRBJ2-2; 8 bases agree with TRBD1. The CDR3 has 16 residues. The germline V gene encodes CDR1 MGHDK and CDR2 SYGVNS. With 1 base clipped from V and 1 base from J, the junction kept 2 bases outside the gene matches. Together with reference TRBV25-1 and TRBJ2-2, the CDR3 gives the full variable domain: EADIYQTPRYLVIGTGKKITLECSQTMGHDKMYWYQQDPGMELHLIHYSYGVNSTEKGDLSSESTVSRIRTEHFPLTLESARPSHTSQYLCASSELGTGNTGELFFGEGSRLTVL.

This chain joins TRBV12-3 or TRBV12-4 and TRBJ1-2, with 9 bases fitting TRBD1. The CDR3 is made up of 15 amino acids. After removal of 6 bases from V and 4 bases from J, the junction contained 9 bases not matched to a gene. In DNA form, the CDR3 reads TGTGCCAGCAGCTCTACAGGGGGCAGACTCTATGGCTACACCTTC. Amino acids: CASSSTGGRLYGYTF.

The V gene is TRBV20-1, the J gene TRBJ2-1, with D unclear. Between the trimmed V and J ends, which lost 2 bases and 4 bases, there was a span of 9 bases. The CDR3 covers 13 residues. In germline, CDR1 is DFQATT, CDR2 SNEGSKA (reference sequence). In nucleotides, the CDR3 is TGCAGTGCTAGACCGGACGAGTACAATGAGCAGTTCTTC. Encoded protein: CSARPDEYNEQFF.

In this sample, this clonotype turned up a few times. The gene calls are TRBV3-1 and TRBJ2-1; 9 bases fit TRBD2. The V gene end was trimmed by 1 base and the J gene end by 4 bases; junction bases not matched to a gene: 11. Per the germline V gene, CDR1 is LGHDT and CDR2 is YNNKEL (reference sequence). CDR3 length: 18 amino acids. The CDR3 DNA follows: TGTGCCAGCAGCCAAGTGCACGGCGGGAGGGCCCGTTACAATGAGCAGTTCTTC. Its protein product is CASSQVHGGRARYNEQFF.

The chain employs TRBV3-1 and TRBJ1-1, with D perhaps TRBD1 (5 bases). The CDR3 extends over 16 amino acids. The germline V gene has CDR1 LGHDT and CDR2 YNNKEL (reference sequence). Trimming stripped 0 bases from V and 0 bases from J, with 11 bases between. CDR3 in DNA: TGTGCCAGCAGCCAAGACAGGGCGTTGGTGAACACTGAAGCTTTCTTT. Translating it yields CASSQDRALVNTEAFF.